This T cell receptor (beta chain) comes out of a study of identical twins. The study's findings and limits: Alpha sequences that were out-of-frame and twin-shared showed an excess of low generation probability. Cord blood's abundant beta clonotypes had fewer insertions, unlike memory repertoires. The presence of invariant MAIT and iNKT cells could partly confound analyses of zero-insertion sequences.

Each CDR3 protein gets one entry after TCRdb re-called the 5' RACE reads with MiXCR. The table records some 900,000 distinct CDR3 sequences, roughly an eighth of them present only once. This clonotype has at least ten counts. Its specificity is not known. The same sample was also used in a study of yellow fever vaccine responses in identical twins.

This clonotype was sampled from a young woman in good health. Input material: PBMCs.

The CDR3 is CASSFSGTENTGELFF. CDR3 DNA sequence: TGTGCCAGCAGTTTTTCAGGGACAGAGAACACCGGGGAGCTGTTTTTT. The gene calls are TRBV28 and TRBJ2-2, with 7 bases aligning to TRBD1. This CDR3 is 16 amino acids long. J gave up 1 base and V 3 bases, and 5 bases lay outside the gene matches. Germline V lookup: CDR1 MDHEN, CDR2 SYDVKM.